This record covers a single T cell receptor beta chain. This entry is derived from a study of T cell changes during pregnancy in multiple sclerosis. The V end was cut by 3 bases, the J end by 6 bases, with 8 bases between. The CDR3 runs to 13 residues. Germline-derived CDR1 and CDR2 are SGHVS and FQNEAQ. Assay: immunoSEQ multiplex PCR; the TCRdb copy retains only in-frame clones and omits some. The table lists 33,000 or so clones, nearly 95% of them singletons. The clonotype originates from a female donor in good health, enrolled as a control in a pregnancy study. The J gene is TRBJ2-2, the V gene TRBV7-8, with D possibly TRBD1 on 6 matching bases. Sample: CD4+ T cells from peripheral blood mononuclear cells, taken in the third trimester of pregnancy. The DNA for the CDR3 is TGTGCCAGCAGCTTCGCAGGGGCCGGGGAGCTGTTTTTT. It encodes CASSFAGAGELFF.